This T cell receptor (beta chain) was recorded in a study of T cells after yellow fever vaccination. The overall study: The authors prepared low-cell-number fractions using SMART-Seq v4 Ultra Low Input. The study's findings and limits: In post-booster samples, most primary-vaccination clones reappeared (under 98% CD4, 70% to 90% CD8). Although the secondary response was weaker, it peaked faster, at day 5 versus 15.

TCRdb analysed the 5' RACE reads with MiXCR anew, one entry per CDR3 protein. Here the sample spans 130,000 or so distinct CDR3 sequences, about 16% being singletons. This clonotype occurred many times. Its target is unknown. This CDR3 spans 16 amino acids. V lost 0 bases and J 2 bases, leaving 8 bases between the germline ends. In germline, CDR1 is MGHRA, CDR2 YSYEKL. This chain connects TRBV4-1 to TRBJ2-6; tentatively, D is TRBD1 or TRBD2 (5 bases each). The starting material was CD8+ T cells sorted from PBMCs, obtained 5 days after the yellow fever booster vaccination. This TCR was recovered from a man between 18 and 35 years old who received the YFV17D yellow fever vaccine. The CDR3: CASSQDGGTGANVLTF. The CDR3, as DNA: TGCGCCAGCAGCCAAGATGGGGGAACTGGGGCCAACGTCCTGACTTTC.